The subject of this entry is one TCR beta chain. Study processing details: How many nucleated cells were present was estimated from reference gene primer amplification. Sequenced by immunoSEQ multiplex PCR; TCRdb stores in-frame clones only, minus some. That table is the source of V, J and clone size, and D and trimming were worked out from the DNA. The table includes approximately 94,000 clones, 88% detected once. This record belongs to a study of blood T cell repertoires in COVID-19. The wider study: Samples taken during acute and convalescent COVID-19 were collected in the United States, Italy and Spain. PBMCs, B-cell-depleted T cells, or T cells were the source of the cDNA or gDNA that made up the material.

V was pared by 1 base and J by 1 base, with 4 bases between. The CDR3 consists of 14 residues. Germline CDR1 SGHNT, CDR2 YENEEA. This sequence originates from a woman older than 75 with active COVID-19. The chain employs TRBV11-3 and TRBJ2-2; D unresolved. The sample comprised peripheral blood. CDR3 amino acids: CASSLGLNTGELFF. The CDR3 DNA reads TGTGCCAGCAGCTTAGGACTGAACACCGGGGAGCTGTTTTTT.